This T cell receptor beta chain stems from a study of blood T cells in healthy people across ages. Primers used in a second PCR of roughly 7 to 11 cycles were a sample-barcoded 5' primer and a J-beta primer mix. Each CDR3 protein gets one entry after TCRdb re-called the 5' RACE reads with MiXCR. The sample consists of 780,000 or so distinct CDR3 sequences, about 56% of them appearing once. Note on this clonotype: Antigen unknown. Its ends do not fully match the called genes, so a read error is possible.

Broader study findings: The percentage of naive T cells correlated strongly with TCR beta diversity.

Per the germline V gene, CDR1 is MNHEY and CDR2 is SVGAGI. This CDR3 region has 14 residues. The J gene is TRBJ2-1, the V gene TRBV6-5; D not certain. The sequence came from a middle-aged man in good health. Input material: blood. The CDR3, as DNA: TGTGCCAGCAGTCTGGGGTCCCCTAACAAGGAGCAGTTCTTC. Protein: CASSLGSPNKEQFF.